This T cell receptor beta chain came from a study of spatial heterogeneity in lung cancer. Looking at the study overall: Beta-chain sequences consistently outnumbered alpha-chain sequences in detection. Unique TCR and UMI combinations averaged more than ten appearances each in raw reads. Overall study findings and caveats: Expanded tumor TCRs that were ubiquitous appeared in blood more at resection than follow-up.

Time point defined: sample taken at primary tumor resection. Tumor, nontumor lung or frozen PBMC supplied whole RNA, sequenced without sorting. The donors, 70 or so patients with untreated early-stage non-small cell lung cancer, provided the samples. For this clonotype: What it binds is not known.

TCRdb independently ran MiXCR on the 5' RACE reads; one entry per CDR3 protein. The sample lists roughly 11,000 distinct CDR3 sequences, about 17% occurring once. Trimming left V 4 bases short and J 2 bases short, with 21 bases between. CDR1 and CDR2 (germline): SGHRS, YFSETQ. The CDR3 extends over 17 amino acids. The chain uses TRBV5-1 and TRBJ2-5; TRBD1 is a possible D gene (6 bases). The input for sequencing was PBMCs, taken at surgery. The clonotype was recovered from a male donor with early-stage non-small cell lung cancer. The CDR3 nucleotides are TGCGCCAGCAGCATCACCCCAACAGGGACGGGTCAAGAGACCCAGTACTTC. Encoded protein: CASSITPTGTGQETQYF.